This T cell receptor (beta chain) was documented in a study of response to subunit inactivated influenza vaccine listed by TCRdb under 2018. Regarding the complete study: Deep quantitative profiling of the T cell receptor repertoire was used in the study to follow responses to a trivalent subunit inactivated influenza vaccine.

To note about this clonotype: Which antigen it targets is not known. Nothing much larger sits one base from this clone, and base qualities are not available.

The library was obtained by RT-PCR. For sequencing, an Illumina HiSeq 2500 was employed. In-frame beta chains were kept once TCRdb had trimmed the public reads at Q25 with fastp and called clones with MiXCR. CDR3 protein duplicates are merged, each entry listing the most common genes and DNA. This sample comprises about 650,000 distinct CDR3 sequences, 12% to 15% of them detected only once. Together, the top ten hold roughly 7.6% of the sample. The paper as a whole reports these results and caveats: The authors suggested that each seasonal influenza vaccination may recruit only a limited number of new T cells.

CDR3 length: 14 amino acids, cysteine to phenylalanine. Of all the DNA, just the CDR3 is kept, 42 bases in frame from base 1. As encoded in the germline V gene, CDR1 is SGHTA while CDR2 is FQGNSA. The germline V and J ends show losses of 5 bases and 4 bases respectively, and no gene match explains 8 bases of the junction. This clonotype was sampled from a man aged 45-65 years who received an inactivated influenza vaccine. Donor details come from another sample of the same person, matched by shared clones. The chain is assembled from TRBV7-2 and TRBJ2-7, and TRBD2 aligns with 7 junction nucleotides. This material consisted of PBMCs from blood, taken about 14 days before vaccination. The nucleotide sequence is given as TGTGCCAGCAGCCGAGGGCGGGAGAGGTACGAGCAGTACTTC. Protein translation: CASSRGRERYEQYF.